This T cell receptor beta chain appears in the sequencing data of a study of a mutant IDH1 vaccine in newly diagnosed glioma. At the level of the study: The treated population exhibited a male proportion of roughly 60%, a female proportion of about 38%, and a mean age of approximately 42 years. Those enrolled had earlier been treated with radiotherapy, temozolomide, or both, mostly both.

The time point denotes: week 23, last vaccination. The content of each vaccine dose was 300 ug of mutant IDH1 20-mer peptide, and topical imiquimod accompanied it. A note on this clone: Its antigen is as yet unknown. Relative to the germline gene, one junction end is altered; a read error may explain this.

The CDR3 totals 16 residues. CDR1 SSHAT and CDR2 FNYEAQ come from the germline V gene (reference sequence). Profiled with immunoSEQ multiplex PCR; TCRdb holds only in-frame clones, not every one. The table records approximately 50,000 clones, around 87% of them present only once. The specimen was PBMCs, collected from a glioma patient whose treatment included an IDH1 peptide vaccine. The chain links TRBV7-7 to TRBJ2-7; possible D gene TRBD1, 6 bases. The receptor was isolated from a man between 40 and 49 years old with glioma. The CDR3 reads CASSPYDRPNPYEQYF. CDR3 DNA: TGTGCTAGCAGTCCATACGACAGGCCGAATCCCTACGAGCAGTACTTC. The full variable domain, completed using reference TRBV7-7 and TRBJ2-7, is GAGVSQSPRYKVTKRGQDVTLRCDPISSHATLYWYQQALGQGPEFLTYFNYEAQPDKSGLPSDRFSAERPEGSISTLTIQRTEQRDSAMYRCASSPYDRPNPYEQYFGPGTRLTVT.